The 18 T cell receptor beta chains listed next were all sequenced from one sample in a study of blood T cell repertoires in COVID-19. The data were produced by immunoSEQ multiplex PCR, yet TCRdb's version contains in-frame clones alone and is incomplete. Among a few hundred thousand clones, more than 70% were seen once, and the ten largest hold just under 7%. The sequencing sample was made of peripheral blood. The receptors derive from a woman aged 25 to 39 who had recovered from COVID-19.

The chain joins TRBV6-5 to TRBJ2-7; possibly TRBD1 for D (6 bases). The V gene lost 6 bases and the J gene lost 6 bases, with 18 bases spanning the gap. This CDR3 has 14 amino acids. Germline V lookup: CDR1 MNHEY, CDR2 SVGAGI. Written as DNA, the CDR3 is TGTGCCAGCAGAATACAGGGAATAGTGAGCGAGCAGTACTTC. It translates to CASRIQGIVSEQYF.

The chain joins TRBV5-8 to TRBJ1-5, with TRBD1 identical over 9 bases. CDR1 is SGHTS and CDR2 is YDEGEE in the germline V gene. J lost 4 bases, V lost 3 bases, and 2 bases had no gene match. CDR3 length: 14 amino acids. The CDR3 loop is CASSSDRGNQPQHF. The CDR3 nucleotides are TGTGCCAGCAGCTCGGACAGGGGAAATCAGCCCCAGCATTTT.

V and J are TRBV4-3 and TRBJ1-2; the D gene is possibly TRBD1 (5 bases). V lost 0 bases, J lost 4 bases, and 12 bases lay in between. This CDR3 spans 15 amino acids. Germline V gene lookup returns CDR1 LGHNA and CDR2 YSLEER. The CDR3 nucleotides read TGCGCCAGCAGCCAAGAAGGGGCGCGGACCTATGGCTACACCTTC. This sequence encodes CASSQEGARTYGYTF.

V gene TRBV3-1 (or the pseudogene TRBV3-2) combines with J gene TRBJ2-3; D perhaps matches TRBD2 (6 bases). CDR1 is LGHDT and CDR2 is YNNKEL in the germline V gene (reference sequence). With 0 bases removed from V and 8 bases from J, the gap between germline ends came to 15 bases. This CDR3 comprises 15 residues. The CDR3 coding sequence is TGTGCCAGCAGCCAAGATGGCGGGGTTAGGGGTACGCAGTATTTT. This encodes CASSQDGGVRGTQYF.

This sequence joins TRBV5-4 and TRBJ1-5; weak D call: TRBD1 (6 bases). Per the germline V gene, CDR1 is SGHNT and CDR2 is YYREEE (reference sequence). This CDR3 has 13 amino acids. V lost 4 bases, J lost 11 bases, and 16 bases lay in between. In DNA, the CDR3 is TGTGCCAGCAGCCGTAGGGGGAATAATTCCCAGCATTTT. Its protein product is CASSRRGNNSQHF.

The V and J genes are TRBV9 and TRBJ2-7; 11 bases agree with TRBD1. J gave up 3 bases and V 2 bases, and 7 bases lay outside the gene matches. The CDR3 runs 16 residues. Germline V gene data show CDR1 as SGDLS and CDR2 as YYNGEE. Here the CDR3 DNA reads TGTGCCAGCAGCGTGGGTGCCGGGACAGGGGGCTACGAGCAGTACTTC. Its translation: CASSVGAGTGGYEQYF.

The genes are TRBV2 and TRBJ2-7; the D gene is possibly TRBD2 (6 bases). Germline V gives CDR1 SNHLY, CDR2 FYNNEI. The CDR3 is made up of 17 amino acids. V was trimmed by 4 bases and J by 0 bases, leaving 19 bases between them. CDR3 DNA sequence: TGTGCCAGCAGTGGGACTACCGAGTATTCGAGCTCCTACGAGCAGTACTTC. Its protein product is CASSGTTEYSSSYEQYF.

This clone has only one observation. The gene calls are TRBV21-1 and TRBJ2-2; the DNA was not used to check the table's D call, TRBD1. TRBV21-1 is tagged as a pseudogene. The CDR3 runs to 16 residues. CDR3 amino acids: CASSAHRGHNTGELFF. The DNA of the CDR3 is TGTGCCAGCAGCGCCCACAGGGGCCATAACACCGGGGAGCTGTTTTTT.

This chain joins TRBV11-2 and TRBJ1-1; D gene unclear. The CDR3 spans 13 residues. Trimming removed 6 bases at V and 1 base at J, with 9 bases between. CDR1 is SGHAT, CDR2 FQNNGV, per germline. CDR3 loop: CASSSTQNTEAFF. The CDR3 DNA reads TGTGCCAGCAGTTCAACACAGAACACTGAAGCTTTCTTT.

This chain connects TRBV7-9 to TRBJ2-3; 8 nucleotides line up with TRBD1. V shed 1 base and J 8 bases; nucleotides not matched to a gene: 11. Looked up from germline, CDR1 is SEHNR and CDR2 is FQNEAQ (reference sequence). CDR3 length: 16 residues. In DNA, the CDR3 is TGTGCCAGCAGCTTAGGGCGGACAGGGCCTGCGGGTACGCAGTATTTT. Protein: CASSLGRTGPAGTQYF.

This clone has more than one count but fewer than ten. V usage is TRBV29-1 and J usage is TRBJ1-1; D may be TRBD1 (6 bases). The germline V gene encodes CDR1 SQVTM and CDR2 ANQGSEA. The CDR3 length is 12 residues. With 5 bases removed from V and 3 bases from J, the gap between germline ends came to 10 bases. This CDR3 reads CSVSSGDTEAFF. For the CDR3, the DNA is TGCAGCGTTTCCTCAGGGGACACTGAAGCTTTCTTT.

This clone was seen only once. J is TRBJ2-4 and V is TRBV7-9; 7 bases are shared with TRBD1. Germline V gene data show CDR1 as SEHNR and CDR2 as FQNEAQ (reference sequence). V trimming: 5 bases; J trimming: 6 bases; junction bases outside the gene matches: 7. The CDR3 is 14 amino acids. The CDR3 DNA sequence: TGTGCCAGCAGCCCTGGACAGGACTCAAACATTCAGTACTTC. Its protein is CASSPGQDSNIQYF.

V is TRBV5-4 and J is TRBJ2-3; unclear D gene. The ends were cut back, 0 bases at V and 0 bases at J, with 5 bases in the middle. From germline, CDR1 is SGHNT and CDR2 YYREEE (reference sequence). There are 14 residues in the CDR3. Written as DNA, the CDR3 is TGTGCCAGCAGCTTGGGTCCTAGCACAGATACGCAGTATTTT. Translation gives CASSLGPSTDTQYF.

V and J are TRBV4-1 and TRBJ1-5; 8 positions agree with TRBD1. The trim removed 1 base at V and 3 bases at J, leaving 8 bases unmatched. The CDR3 is 17 amino acids. Germline V gene lookup returns CDR1 MGHRA and CDR2 YSYEKL. The CDR3 DNA reads TGCGCCAGCAGCCAAGGGTTGGGACAGGCGAACAATCAGCCCCAGCATTTT. Amino acids: CASSQGLGQANNQPQHF.

CDR3 coding DNA: TGTGCCAGCAATGACGCCGGGACCTATAATTCACCCCTCCACTTT. This codes for CASNDAGTYNSPLHF. The V gene is TRBV2, the J gene TRBJ1-6; D remains ambiguous. V lost 7 bases and J 2 bases, leaving 12 bases between the germline ends. The length of the CDR3 is 15 residues. The germline gives CDR1 SNHLY, CDR2 FYNNEI.

CDR3 loop: CASNLRPTVTGANVLTF. The DNA for the CDR3 is TGTGCCAGCAACCTCCGCCCGACAGTTACTGGGGCCAACGTCCTGACTTTC. The J gene is TRBJ2-6, the V gene TRBV5-4; possibly TRBD1 for D (5 bases). In germline, CDR1 is SGHNT, CDR2 YYREEE (reference sequence). V dropped 6 bases and J dropped 2 bases, with 18 bases sitting between them. This CDR3 comprises 17 residues.

The chain has TRBV5-4 and TRBJ2-1; D is possibly TRBD2 (5 bases). Germline CDR1 and CDR2: SGHNT and YYREEE (reference sequence). This CDR3 has 15 amino acids. V lost 2 bases and J 6 bases, leaving 15 bases between the germline ends. This CDR3 is CASSFPGTSGNEQFF. DNA of the CDR3: TGTGCCAGCAGCTTTCCTGGAACTAGTGGCAATGAGCAGTTCTTC.

The chain combines TRBV5-6 with TRBJ2-7; TRBD1 might be the D (5 bases). V lost 4 bases and J 6 bases, leaving 23 bases between the germline ends. The CDR3 has 16 residues. Germline CDR1 SGHDT, CDR2 YYEEEE. The CDR3, as DNA: TGTGCCAGCAGCCCATCGTCGTGGCAGGGAAAAGGCGAGCAGTACTTC. Protein: CASSPSSWQGKGEQYF.